The 24 T cell receptor beta chains in this list originate from one sample, sequenced in a study of T cell repertoires in cytomegalovirus infection. A single record per CDR3 protein comes from TCRdb applying MiXCR to the reads. The sample records some 250,000 distinct CDR3 sequences, approximately 9.2% being singletons. Sequenced material: PBMCs. These TCRs come from a human donor in good health (CMV status not recorded). Some clones in this sample may be carry-over from other donors' samples.

This chain uses TRBV4-2 with TRBJ1-1; unclear D gene. CDR3 size: 14 residues. Germline CDR1 and CDR2: LGHNA and YNFKEQ. V was trimmed by 0 bases and J by 2 bases, leaving 7 bases between them. CDR3: CASSQDESNTEAFF. The CDR3 DNA is TGTGCCAGCAGCCAAGATGAGAGCAACACTGAAGCTTTCTTT.

In this sample, this clonotype turned up many times. V gene TRBV6-2 or TRBV6-3 combines with J gene TRBJ2-7; D not resolved. V was trimmed by 2 bases and J by 1 base, leaving 18 bases between them. This CDR3 comprises 17 residues. Looked up from germline, CDR1 is MNHEY and CDR2 is SVGEGT. The CDR3 reads CASSYEIGQAESYEQYF. The CDR3 DNA reads TGTGCCAGCAGTTACGAAATTGGGCAGGCGGAGTCCTACGAGCAGTACTTC.

This clonotype was counted many times. V usage is TRBV7-2 and J usage is TRBJ2-1, with 10 positions matching TRBD2. Trimming took 5 bases from V and 4 from J; bases not matched to a gene: 8. The CDR3 covers 16 residues. The V gene's germline CDR1 is SGHTA and CDR2 FQGNSA. The CDR3 is CASSRPGTSVYNEQFF. The CDR3 region has the DNA TGTGCCAGCAGCCGTCCGGGGACTAGCGTTTACAATGAGCAGTTCTTC. The full variable domain, in which reference TRBV7-2 and TRBJ2-1 provide the parts outside the CDR3, is GAGVSQSPSNKVTEKGKDVELRCDPISGHTALYWYRQSLGQGLEFLIYFQGNSAPDKSGLPSDRFSAERTGGSVSTLTIQRTQQEDSAVYLCASSRPGTSVYNEQFFGPGTRLTVL.

This clonotype occurred many times. V and J are TRBV12-3 or TRBV12-4 and TRBJ1-1; D call uncertain. The CDR3 is 14 amino acids. Trimming shortened V by 5 bases and J by 7 bases, and 17 bases separated the two germline ends. DNA for the CDR3: TGTGCCAGCAGTAGCCCGCTTGTGTTAGATGAAGCTTTCTTT. Translating it yields CASSSPLVLDEAFF.

This clonotype showed up many times. V gene TRBV19 combines with J gene TRBJ1-1; perhaps TRBD1 as D (6 bases). The CDR3 runs 14 residues. Germline values: CDR1 LNHDA, CDR2 SQIVND (reference sequence). Trimming took 6 bases from V and 1 from J, leaving 12 bases between them. Here the CDR3 reads CASRRGQQNTEAFF. In nucleotides, the CDR3 is TGTGCCAGTAGGAGGGGACAACAGAACACTGAAGCTTTCTTT.

There are many counts of this clonotype. The chain has TRBV7-2 and TRBJ2-7; a weak D match, TRBD1 (6 bases). The V and J ends lost 1 base and 3 bases respectively, with 13 bases between them. The length of the CDR3 is 15 residues. Germline V gene lookup returns CDR1 SGHTA and CDR2 FQGNSA. CDR3 amino acids: CASSLEQGRSYEQYF. CDR3 DNA sequence: TGTGCCAGCAGCTTAGAACAGGGCCGTAGCTACGAGCAGTACTTC.

The chain joins TRBV5-1 to TRBJ2-2, with TRBD1 matching 8 bases. The CDR3 extends over 16 amino acids. Germline trimming cut 4 bases from V and 7 bases from J; bases unmatched to any gene: 12. CDR1 is SGHRS and CDR2 is YFSETQ in the germline V gene. CDR3 DNA sequence: TGCGCCAGCAGCCCGTCAGGGGGCGCGCTGTTCGGGGAGCTGTTTTTT. This codes for CASSPSGGALFGELFF.

At least ten counts were recorded for this clonotype. The rearrangement links TRBV7-2 to TRBJ1-6; 8 bases are shared with TRBD1. Germline lookup yields CDR1 SGHTA and CDR2 FQGNSA. The V gene end was trimmed by 1 base and the J gene end by 7 bases; junction bases not matched to a gene: 9. The CDR3 has 17 amino acids. The CDR3 protein is CASSLEGAGGRNSPLHF. The CDR3 bases are TGTGCCAGCAGCTTAGAAGGTGCAGGGGGCAGAAATTCACCCCTCCACTTT.

This CDR3 is CSAPREGVTYNEQFF. Here the CDR3 DNA reads TGCAGTGCTCCCCGGGAGGGGGTGACCTACAATGAGCAGTTCTTC. The J gene is TRBJ2-1, the V gene TRBV20-1, with 8 bases fitting TRBD2. In germline, CDR1 is DFQATT, CDR2 SNEGSKA (reference sequence). The CDR3 sequence is 15 residues long. Unmatched junction bases numbered 8, after V lost 5 bases and J lost 2 bases.

This clonotype was counted between two and nine times. The chain employs TRBV7-2 and TRBJ2-7; perhaps TRBD1 as D (6 bases). The CDR3 totals 15 residues. V was trimmed by 5 bases and J by 5 bases, leaving 19 bases between them. Germline values: CDR1 SGHTA, CDR2 FQGNSA. The CDR3: CASSQTGTGSDEQYF. As DNA, the CDR3 is TGTGCCAGCAGCCAAACCGGCACAGGGTCCGACGAGCAGTACTTC. The full variable domain, with the rest looked up from reference TRBV7-2 and TRBJ2-7, is GAGVSQSPSNKVTEKGKDVELRCDPISGHTALYWYRQSLGQGLEFLIYFQGNSAPDKSGLPSDRFSAERTGGSVSTLTIQRTQQEDSAVYLCASSQTGTGSDEQYFGPGTRLTVT.

Many counts were recorded for this clonotype. The chain has TRBV7-2 and TRBJ2-7; 8 bases agree with TRBD1. Germline assignment: CDR1 SGHTA and CDR2 FQGNSA. The ends lost 6 bases at V and 6 bases at J; junction bases unmatched: 10. This CDR3 spans 14 amino acids. The CDR3 reads CASRPGDRGGEQYF. DNA of the CDR3: TGTGCCAGCAGACCGGGCGACAGGGGAGGCGAGCAGTACTTC.

This clonotype was found many times. V usage is TRBV7-2 and J usage is TRBJ1-6; 7 bases are shared with TRBD1. V gave up 8 bases and J gave up 5 bases; unmatched junction bases: 6. The length of the CDR3 is 14 residues. Germline CDR1 reads SGHTA; CDR2 reads FQGNSA. CDR3 amino acids: CASRGGTNNSPLHF. The CDR3 DNA reads TGTGCCAGCCGAGGGGGCACTAATAATTCACCCCTCCACTTT.

Here the CDR3 DNA reads TGTGCCAGCTCACCCTTCGACAGGTTTGACTATGGCTACACCTTC. Translating it yields CASSPFDRFDYGYTF. V usage is TRBV18 and J usage is TRBJ1-2; tentative D call: TRBD1 (6 bases). Per germline, CDR1 KGHSH and CDR2 LQKENI. This CDR3 has 15 residues. Trimming stripped 3 bases from V and 3 bases from J, with 14 bases between.

This clonotype was seen ten or more times. The genes are TRBV7-9 and TRBJ2-5; D unclear. This CDR3 contains 14 residues. V lost 4 bases and J 5 bases, leaving 14 bases between the germline ends. The germline V gene has CDR1 SEHNR and CDR2 FQNEAQ (reference sequence). CDR3: CASSSLGRMETQYF. CDR3 DNA sequence: TGTGCCAGCAGCTCCCTCGGAAGGATGGAGACCCAGTACTTC.

This clonotype has a count of ten or more. The chain recombines TRBV7-2 with TRBJ2-5; 7 nucleotides line up with TRBD1. This CDR3 contains 13 residues. The germline V gene encodes CDR1 SGHTA and CDR2 FQGNSA. V lost 5 bases, J lost 5 bases, and 5 bases stayed unmatched. This CDR3 reads CASSRDRDETQYF. CDR3 nucleotide sequence: TGTGCCAGCAGCCGCGACAGGGATGAGACCCAGTACTTC.

This clonotype was counted at least ten times. The gene calls are TRBV7-2 and TRBJ2-2; D is unresolved. V dropped 4 bases and J dropped 4 bases, with 13 bases sitting between them. The germline V gene has CDR1 SGHTA and CDR2 FQGNSA. This CDR3 is built from 15 residues. The CDR3 loop reads CASSSDRHGTGELFF. The CDR3 DNA follows: TGTGCCAGCAGCTCCGACCGTCACGGCACCGGGGAGCTGTTTTTT.

This clonotype was recorded many times. The chain links TRBV12-3 or TRBV12-4 to TRBJ1-5; D is ambiguous. This CDR3 is 14 amino acids long. Trimming pared 2 bases from V and 0 bases from J, leaving 5 bases between. DNA for the CDR3: TGTGCCAGCAGTTTAATTCATAGCAATCAGCCCCAGCATTTT. Translating gives CASSLIHSNQPQHF.

The table lists this clonotype with many counts. This rearrangement joins TRBV4-3 to TRBJ2-1; 11 bases align to TRBD2. The CDR3 runs 15 residues. After removal of 0 bases from V and 8 bases from J, the junction contained 3 bases not matched to a gene. CDR1 is LGHNA and CDR2 is YSLEER in the germline V gene. The CDR3 region has the DNA TGCGCCAGCAGCCAAGATTCACTAGCGGGAGATGAGCAGTTCTTC. It codes for CASSQDSLAGDEQFF.

This clonotype was seen only a few times. The rearrangement uses TRBV12-3 or TRBV12-4 and TRBJ1-5; tentatively, D is TRBD1 (6 bases). The germline V and J ends were trimmed by 8 bases and 6 bases, with 14 bases remaining between them. This CDR3 is 13 amino acids long. Written as DNA, the CDR3 is TGTGCCAGCCGGAGGGGGGCTTTTCAGCCCCAGCATTTT. Encoded protein: CASRRGAFQPQHF.

This clonotype was detected ten times or more. The chain couples TRBV7-2 to TRBJ1-5; possibly TRBD1 for D (5 bases). This CDR3 has 15 amino acids. Germline V lookup: CDR1 SGHTA, CDR2 FQGNSA. The germline V and J ends were trimmed by 5 bases and 11 bases, with 22 bases remaining between them. The CDR3 nucleotides read TGTGCCAGCAGCCCTACCGGGACGCTCCCGGCGGCCCAGCATTTT. The encoded protein is CASSPTGTLPAAQHF.

This clonotype was picked up many times. The chain combines TRBV12-3 or TRBV12-4 with TRBJ2-7, with D possibly called TRBD1 or TRBD2 (7 bases each). Trimming pared 6 bases from V and 4 bases from J, leaving 22 bases between. The CDR3 is made up of 16 amino acids. The CDR3 region has the DNA TGTGCCAGCAGCCGCCCAGGGGGGGGGAGTTCGTACGAGCAGTACTTC. Its protein product is CASSRPGGGSSYEQYF.

Ten or more counts support this clonotype. This chain joins TRBV7-2 and TRBJ1-2; no firm D call. Germline CDR1 is SGHTA and CDR2 is FQGNSA. Deletions cut 4 bases from V and 7 bases from J, with 10 bases between. The CDR3 is 12 residues long. The CDR3 protein is CASSSSLGGYTF. CDR3 nucleotides: TGTGCCAGCAGCTCTAGCCTAGGTGGCTACACCTTC.

This chain connects TRBV4-3 to TRBJ1-5; D is uncertain. V was pared by 2 bases and J by 2 bases, with 19 bases between. The CDR3 totals 18 residues. Germline assignment: CDR1 LGHNA and CDR2 YSLEER. The CDR3 here is CASSQNPDLGIGNQPQHF. CDR3 DNA sequence: TGCGCCAGCAGCCAAAATCCAGACCTGGGTATAGGCAATCAGCCCCAGCATTTT.

This clonotype was detected ten times or more. V usage is TRBV29-1 and J usage is TRBJ2-7, with 13 bases aligning to TRBD2. The CDR3 has 17 amino acids. With V trimmed by 1 base and J by 4 bases, 10 bases remained unmatched. From germline, CDR1 is SQVTM and CDR2 ANQGSEA. CDR3 protein: CSVEVVGETSGRYEQYF. The CDR3 nucleotides read TGCAGCGTTGAAGTAGTGGGCGAGACTAGCGGGAGGTACGAGCAGTACTTC.